This TCR beta chain was identified during a study of T cell responses to AZD1222 COVID-19 vaccine. The assay was immunoSEQ multiplex PCR, and TCRdb's table has in-frame clones only and misses some. Among about 85,000 clones listed, about 92% were seen once. The sample in question was peripheral blood, obtained on day 0 of AZD1222 vaccination. The sequence came from an adult in good health.

CDR3 DNA sequence: TGTGCCAGCAGTTTAGGGGAGGTGGTGAAGCTGTTTTTT. Amino acid sequence: CASSLGEVVKLFF. The J gene is TRBJ2-2, the V gene TRBV12-3 or TRBV12-4; perhaps TRBD2 as D (6 bases). The CDR3 runs to 13 residues. Trimming pared 1 base from V and 12 bases from J, leaving 12 bases between.